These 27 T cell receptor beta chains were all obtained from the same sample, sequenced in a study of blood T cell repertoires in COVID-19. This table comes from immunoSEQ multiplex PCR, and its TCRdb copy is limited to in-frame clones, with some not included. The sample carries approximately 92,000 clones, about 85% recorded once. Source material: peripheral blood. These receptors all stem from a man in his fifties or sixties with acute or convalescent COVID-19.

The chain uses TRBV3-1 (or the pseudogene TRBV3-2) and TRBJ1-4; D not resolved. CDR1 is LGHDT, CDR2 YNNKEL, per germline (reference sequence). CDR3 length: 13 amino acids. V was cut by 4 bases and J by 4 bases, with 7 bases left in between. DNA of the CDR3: TGTGCCAGCAGCCCCCGACATAATGAAAAACTGTTTTTT. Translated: CASSPRHNEKLFF.

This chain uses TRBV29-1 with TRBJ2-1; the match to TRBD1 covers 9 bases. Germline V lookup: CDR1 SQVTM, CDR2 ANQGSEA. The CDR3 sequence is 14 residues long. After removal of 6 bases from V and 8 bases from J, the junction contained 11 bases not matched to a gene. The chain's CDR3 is CSVKRGQGGDEQFF. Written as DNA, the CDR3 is TGCAGCGTCAAGCGGGGACAGGGTGGGGATGAGCAGTTCTTC.

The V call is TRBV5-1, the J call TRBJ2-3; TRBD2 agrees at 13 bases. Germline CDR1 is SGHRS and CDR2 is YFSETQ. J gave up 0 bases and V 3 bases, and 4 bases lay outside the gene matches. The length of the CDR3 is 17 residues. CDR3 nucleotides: TGCGCCAGCAGCTGGGGGACTAGCGGGGCTAGCACAGATACGCAGTATTTT. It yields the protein CASSWGTSGASTDTQYF.

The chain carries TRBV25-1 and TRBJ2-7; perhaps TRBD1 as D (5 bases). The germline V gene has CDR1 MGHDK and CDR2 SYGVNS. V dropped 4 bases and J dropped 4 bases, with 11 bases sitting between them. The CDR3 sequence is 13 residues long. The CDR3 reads CASSVSQGYEQYF. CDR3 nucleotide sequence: TGTGCCAGCAGTGTGTCGCAGGGTTACGAGCAGTACTTC.

The chain's CDR3 is CASSLTDSYEQYF. The CDR3 DNA reads as TGTGCCAGCAGTTTGACAGACTCCTACGAGCAGTACTTC. The V gene is TRBV12-3 or TRBV12-4, the J gene TRBJ2-7, with D possibly TRBD1 on 5 matching bases. The germline V and J ends were trimmed by 3 bases and 0 bases, with 6 bases remaining between them. This CDR3 has 13 amino acids.

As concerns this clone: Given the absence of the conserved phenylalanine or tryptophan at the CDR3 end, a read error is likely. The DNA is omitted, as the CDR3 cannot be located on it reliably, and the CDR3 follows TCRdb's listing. The CDR3 here is CASSEVGGDRSSL. V usage is TRBV2 and J usage is TRBJ2-7; the DNA was not used to check the table's D call, TRBD1. Germline V lookup: CDR1 SNHLY, CDR2 FYNNEI. Termini included, the CDR3 measures 13 amino acids.

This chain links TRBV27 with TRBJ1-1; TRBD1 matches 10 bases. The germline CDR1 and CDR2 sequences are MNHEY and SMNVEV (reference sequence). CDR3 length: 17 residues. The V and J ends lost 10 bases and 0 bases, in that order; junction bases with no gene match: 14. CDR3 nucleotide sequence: TGTGCCACCAGACCCGGGACAGGGGTTACCATGAACACTGAAGCTTTCTTT. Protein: CATRPGTGVTMNTEAFF.

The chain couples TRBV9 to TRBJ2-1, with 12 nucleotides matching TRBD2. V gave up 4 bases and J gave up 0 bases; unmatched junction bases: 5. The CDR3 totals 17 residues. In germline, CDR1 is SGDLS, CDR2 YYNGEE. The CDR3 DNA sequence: TGTGCCAGCAGCCTTACGGGACTAGCGGGCTCCTACAATGAGCAGTTCTTC. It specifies CASSLTGLAGSYNEQFF.

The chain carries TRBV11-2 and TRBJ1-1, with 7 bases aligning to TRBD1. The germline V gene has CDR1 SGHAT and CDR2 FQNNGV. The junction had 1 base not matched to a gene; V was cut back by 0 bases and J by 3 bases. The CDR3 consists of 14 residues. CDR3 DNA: TGTGCCAGCAGCTTAGATGACAGGGACACTGAAGCTTTCTTT. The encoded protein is CASSLDDRDTEAFF.

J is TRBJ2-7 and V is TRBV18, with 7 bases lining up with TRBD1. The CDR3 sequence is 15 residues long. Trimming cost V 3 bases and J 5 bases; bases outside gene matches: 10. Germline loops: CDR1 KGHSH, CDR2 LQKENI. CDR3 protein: CASSPPDRVGHEQYF. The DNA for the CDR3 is TGTGCCAGCTCACCCCCCGACAGGGTGGGCCACGAGCAGTACTTC.

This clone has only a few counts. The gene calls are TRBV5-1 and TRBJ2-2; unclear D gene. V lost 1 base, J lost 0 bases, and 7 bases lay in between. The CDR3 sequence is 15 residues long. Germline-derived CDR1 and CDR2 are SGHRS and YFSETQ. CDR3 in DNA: TGCGCCAGCAGCTTGCGGTCGGCGAACACCGGGGAGCTGTTTTTT. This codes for CASSLRSANTGELFF.

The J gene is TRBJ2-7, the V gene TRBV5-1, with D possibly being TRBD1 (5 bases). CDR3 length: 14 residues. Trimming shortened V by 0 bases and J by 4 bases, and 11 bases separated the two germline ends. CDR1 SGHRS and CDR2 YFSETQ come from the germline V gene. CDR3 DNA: TGCGCCAGCAGCTTGGAGTCAGGGCTTTACGAGCAGTACTTC. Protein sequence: CASSLESGLYEQYF.

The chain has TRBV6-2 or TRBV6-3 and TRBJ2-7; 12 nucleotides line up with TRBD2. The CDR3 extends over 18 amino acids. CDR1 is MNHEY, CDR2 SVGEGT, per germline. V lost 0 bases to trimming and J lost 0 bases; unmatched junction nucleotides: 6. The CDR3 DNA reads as TGTGCCAGCAGTTACTCCACTAGCGGGAGGTTCAGCTCCTACGAGCAGTACTTC. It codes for CASSYSTSGRFSSYEQYF.

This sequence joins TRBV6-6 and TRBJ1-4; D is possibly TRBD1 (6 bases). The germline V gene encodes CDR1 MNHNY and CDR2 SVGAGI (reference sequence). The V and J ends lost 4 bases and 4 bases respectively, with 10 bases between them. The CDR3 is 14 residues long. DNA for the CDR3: TGTGCCAGCAGTTCGCAGGGGCTTAATGAAAAACTGTTTTTT. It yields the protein CASSSQGLNEKLFF.

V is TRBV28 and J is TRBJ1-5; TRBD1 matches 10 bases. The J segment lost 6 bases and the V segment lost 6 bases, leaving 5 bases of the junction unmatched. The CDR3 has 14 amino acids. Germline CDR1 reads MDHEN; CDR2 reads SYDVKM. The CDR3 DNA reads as TGTGCCAGCAGGTCGACAGGGGGCAGTCAGCCCCAGCATTTT. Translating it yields CASRSTGGSQPQHF.

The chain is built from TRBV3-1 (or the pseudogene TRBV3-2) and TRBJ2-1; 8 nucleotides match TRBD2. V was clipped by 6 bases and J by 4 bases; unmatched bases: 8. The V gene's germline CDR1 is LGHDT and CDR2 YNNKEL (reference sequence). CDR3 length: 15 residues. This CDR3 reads CASRTRGASYNEQFF. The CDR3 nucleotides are TGTGCCAGCAGGACGCGGGGGGCCTCATACAATGAGCAGTTCTTC.

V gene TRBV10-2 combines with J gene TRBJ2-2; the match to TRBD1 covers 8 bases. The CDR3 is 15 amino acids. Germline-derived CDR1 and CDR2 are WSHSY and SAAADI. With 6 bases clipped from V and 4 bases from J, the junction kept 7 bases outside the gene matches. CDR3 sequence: CASRTDRVGTGELFF. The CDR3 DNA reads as TGCGCCAGCAGAACGGACAGGGTAGGCACCGGGGAGCTGTTTTTT.

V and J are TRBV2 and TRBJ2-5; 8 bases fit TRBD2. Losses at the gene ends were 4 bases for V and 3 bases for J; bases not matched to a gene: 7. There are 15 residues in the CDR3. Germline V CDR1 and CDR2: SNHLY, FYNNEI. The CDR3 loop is CASSGERTSKETQYF. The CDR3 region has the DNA TGTGCCAGCAGTGGAGAGCGGACTAGCAAAGAGACCCAGTACTTC.

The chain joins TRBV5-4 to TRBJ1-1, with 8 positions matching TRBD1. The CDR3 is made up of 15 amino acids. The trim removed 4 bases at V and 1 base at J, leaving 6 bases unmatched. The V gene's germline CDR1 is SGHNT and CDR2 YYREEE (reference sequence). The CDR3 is CASSRTGTGNTEAFF. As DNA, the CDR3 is TGTGCCAGCAGCCGTACCGGGACAGGGAACACTGAAGCTTTCTTT.

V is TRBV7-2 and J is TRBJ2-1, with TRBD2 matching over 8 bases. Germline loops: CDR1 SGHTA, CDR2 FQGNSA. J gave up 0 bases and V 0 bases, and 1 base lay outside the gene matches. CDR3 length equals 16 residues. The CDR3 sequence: CASSLAGTSSYNEQFF. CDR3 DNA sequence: TGTGCCAGCAGCTTAGCCGGGACTAGCTCCTACAATGAGCAGTTCTTC.

CDR3 residues: CATSDGPRGQPKETQYF. CDR3 DNA sequence: TGTGCCACCAGTGATGGGCCCCGGGGACAGCCAAAAGAGACCCAGTACTTC. This chain joins TRBV24-1 and TRBJ2-5; 7 bases are a match to TRBD1. There are 17 residues in the CDR3. Germline CDR1 KGHDR, CDR2 SFDVKD. The ends lost 3 bases at V and 3 bases at J; junction bases unmatched: 12.

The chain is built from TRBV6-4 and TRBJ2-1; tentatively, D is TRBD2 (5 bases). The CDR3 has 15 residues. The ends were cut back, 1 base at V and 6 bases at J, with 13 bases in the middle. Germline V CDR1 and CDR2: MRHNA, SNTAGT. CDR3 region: CASSDYNRGSNEQFF. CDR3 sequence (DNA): TGTGCCAGCAGTGACTACAATCGTGGGAGCAATGAGCAGTTCTTC.

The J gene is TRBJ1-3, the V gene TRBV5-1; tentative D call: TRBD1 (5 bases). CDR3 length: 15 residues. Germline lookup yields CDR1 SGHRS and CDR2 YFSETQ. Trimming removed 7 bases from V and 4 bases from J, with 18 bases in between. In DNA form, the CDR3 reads TGCGCCAGCTCGGTCGGGCAAGGGGCCGGAAACACCATATATTTT. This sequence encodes CASSVGQGAGNTIYF.

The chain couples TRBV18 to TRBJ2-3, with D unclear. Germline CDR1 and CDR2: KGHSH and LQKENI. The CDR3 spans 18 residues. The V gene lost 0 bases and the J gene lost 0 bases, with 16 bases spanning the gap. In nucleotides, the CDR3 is TGTGCCAGCTCACCACCGGGTTCGGGTCCCCCGAGCACAGATACGCAGTATTTT. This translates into CASSPPGSGPPSTDTQYF.

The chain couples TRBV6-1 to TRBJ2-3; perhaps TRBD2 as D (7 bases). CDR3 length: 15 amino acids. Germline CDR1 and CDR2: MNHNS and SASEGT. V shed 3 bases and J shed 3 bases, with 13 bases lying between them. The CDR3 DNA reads TGTGCCAGCAGTGATGGGGGGGCGCAAACAGATACGCAGTATTTT. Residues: CASSDGGAQTDTQYF.

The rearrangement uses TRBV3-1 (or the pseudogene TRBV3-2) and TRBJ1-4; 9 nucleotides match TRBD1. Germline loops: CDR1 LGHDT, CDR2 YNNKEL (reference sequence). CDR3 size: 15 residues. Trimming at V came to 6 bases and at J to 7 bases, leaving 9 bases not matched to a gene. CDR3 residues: CASSPQGQGGEKLFF. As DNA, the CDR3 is TGTGCCAGCAGTCCCCAGGGACAGGGTGGTGAAAAACTGTTTTTT.

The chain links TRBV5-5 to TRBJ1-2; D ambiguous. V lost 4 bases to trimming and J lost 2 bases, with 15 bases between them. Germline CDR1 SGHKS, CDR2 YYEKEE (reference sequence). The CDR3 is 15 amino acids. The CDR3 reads CASSDKLSANYGYTF. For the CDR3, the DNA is TGTGCCAGCAGCGACAAATTGTCTGCGAACTATGGCTACACCTTC.